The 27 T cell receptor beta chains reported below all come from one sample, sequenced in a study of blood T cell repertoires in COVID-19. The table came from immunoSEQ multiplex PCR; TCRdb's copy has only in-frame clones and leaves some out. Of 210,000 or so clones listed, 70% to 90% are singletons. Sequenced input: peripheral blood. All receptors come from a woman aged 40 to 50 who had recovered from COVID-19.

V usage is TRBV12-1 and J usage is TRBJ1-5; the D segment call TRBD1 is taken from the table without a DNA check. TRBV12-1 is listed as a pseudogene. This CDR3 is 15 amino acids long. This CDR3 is CASSTGQGTDQPQHF. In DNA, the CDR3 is TGTGCCAGCAGCACCGGACAGGGAACGGATCAGCCCCAGCATTTT.

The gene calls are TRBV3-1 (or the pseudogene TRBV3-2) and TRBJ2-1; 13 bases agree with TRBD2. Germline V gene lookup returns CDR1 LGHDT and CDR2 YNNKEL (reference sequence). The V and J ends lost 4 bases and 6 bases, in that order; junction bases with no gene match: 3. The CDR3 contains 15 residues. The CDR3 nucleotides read TGTGCCAGCAGCCCCGGACTAGCGGGAGCCAATGAGCAGTTCTTC. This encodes CASSPGLAGANEQFF.

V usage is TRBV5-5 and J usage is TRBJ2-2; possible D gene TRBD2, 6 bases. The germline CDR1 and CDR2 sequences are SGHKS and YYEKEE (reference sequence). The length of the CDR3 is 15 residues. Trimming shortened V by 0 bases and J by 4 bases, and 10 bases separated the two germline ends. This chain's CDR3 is CASSLGRVVTGELFF. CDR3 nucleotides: TGTGCCAGCAGCTTGGGGAGGGTCGTCACCGGGGAGCTGTTTTTT.

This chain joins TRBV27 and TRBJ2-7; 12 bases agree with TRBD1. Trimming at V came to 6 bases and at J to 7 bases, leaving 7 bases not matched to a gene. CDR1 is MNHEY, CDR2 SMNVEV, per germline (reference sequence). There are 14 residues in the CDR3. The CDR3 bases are TGTGCCAGCAGAGAGGGACAGGGGGCGGGGGAGCAGTACTTC. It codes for CASREGQGAGEQYF.

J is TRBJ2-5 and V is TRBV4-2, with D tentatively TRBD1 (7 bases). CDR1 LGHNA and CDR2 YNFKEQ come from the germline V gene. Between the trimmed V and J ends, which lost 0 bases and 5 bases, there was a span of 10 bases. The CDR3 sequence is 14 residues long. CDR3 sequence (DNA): TGTGCCAGCAGCCAAGACAGGGGGAGGGAGACCCAGTACTTC. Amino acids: CASSQDRGRETQYF.

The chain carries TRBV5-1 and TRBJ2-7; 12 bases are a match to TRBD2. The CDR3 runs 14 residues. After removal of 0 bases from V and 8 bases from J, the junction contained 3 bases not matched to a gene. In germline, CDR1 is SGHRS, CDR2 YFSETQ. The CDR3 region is CASSLGLAGDQQYF. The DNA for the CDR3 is TGCGCCAGCAGCTTGGGACTAGCGGGAGACCAGCAGTACTTC.

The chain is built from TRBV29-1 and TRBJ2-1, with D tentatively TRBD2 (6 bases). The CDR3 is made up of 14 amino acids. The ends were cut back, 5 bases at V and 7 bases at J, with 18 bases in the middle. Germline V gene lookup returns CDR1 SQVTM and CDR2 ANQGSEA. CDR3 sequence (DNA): TGCAGCGTTCTGACAGCCCCCGCGGGGAATGAGCAGTTCTTC. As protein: CSVLTAPAGNEQFF.

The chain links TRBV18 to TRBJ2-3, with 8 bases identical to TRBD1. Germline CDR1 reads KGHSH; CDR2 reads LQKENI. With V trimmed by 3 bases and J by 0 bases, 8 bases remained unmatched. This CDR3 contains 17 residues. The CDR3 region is CASSPGTGVFSTDTQYF. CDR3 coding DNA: TGTGCCAGCTCACCGGGGACAGGAGTCTTTAGCACAGATACGCAGTATTTT. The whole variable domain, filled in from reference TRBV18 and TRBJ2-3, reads NAGVMQNPRHLVRRRGQEARLRCSPMKGHSHVYWYRQLPEEGLKFMVYLQKENIIDESGMPKERFSAEFPKEGPSILRIQQVVRGDSAAYFCASSPGTGVFSTDTQYFGPGTRLTVL.

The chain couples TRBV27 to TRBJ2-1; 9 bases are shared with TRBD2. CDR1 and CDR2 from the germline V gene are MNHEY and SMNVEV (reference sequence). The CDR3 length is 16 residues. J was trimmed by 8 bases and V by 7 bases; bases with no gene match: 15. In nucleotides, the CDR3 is TGTGCCAGCACCCCTCTGGGGCTAGCGGGACTCGATGAGCAGTTCTTC. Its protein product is CASTPLGLAGLDEQFF.

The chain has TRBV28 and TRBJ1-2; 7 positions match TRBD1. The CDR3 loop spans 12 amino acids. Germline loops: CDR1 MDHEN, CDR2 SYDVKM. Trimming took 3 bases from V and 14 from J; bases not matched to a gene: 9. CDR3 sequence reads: CASSFETGILTF. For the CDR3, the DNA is TGTGCCAGCAGTTTTGAGACAGGGATACTTACCTTC.

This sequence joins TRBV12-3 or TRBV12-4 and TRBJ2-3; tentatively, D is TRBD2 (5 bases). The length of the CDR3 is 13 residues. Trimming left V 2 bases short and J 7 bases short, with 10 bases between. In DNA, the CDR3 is TGTGCCAGCAGTTTAAGCGGTGGAAATACGCAGTATTTT. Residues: CASSLSGGNTQYF.

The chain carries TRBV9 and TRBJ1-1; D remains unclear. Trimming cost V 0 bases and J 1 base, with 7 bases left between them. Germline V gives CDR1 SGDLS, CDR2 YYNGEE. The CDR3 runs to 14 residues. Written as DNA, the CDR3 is TGTGCCAGCAGCGTAGAACAAGAGAACACTGAAGCTTTCTTT. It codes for CASSVEQENTEAFF.

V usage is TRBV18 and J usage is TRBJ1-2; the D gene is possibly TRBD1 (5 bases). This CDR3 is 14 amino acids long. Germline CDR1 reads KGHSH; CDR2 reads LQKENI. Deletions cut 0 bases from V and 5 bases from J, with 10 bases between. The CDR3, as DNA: TGTGCCAGCTCACCACCGACAGCCCGATATGGCTACACCTTC. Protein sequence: CASSPPTARYGYTF. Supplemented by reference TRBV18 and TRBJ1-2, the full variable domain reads NAGVMQNPRHLVRRRGQEARLRCSPMKGHSHVYWYRQLPEEGLKFMVYLQKENIIDESGMPKERFSAEFPKEGPSILRIQQVVRGDSAAYFCASSPPTARYGYTFGSGTRLTVV.

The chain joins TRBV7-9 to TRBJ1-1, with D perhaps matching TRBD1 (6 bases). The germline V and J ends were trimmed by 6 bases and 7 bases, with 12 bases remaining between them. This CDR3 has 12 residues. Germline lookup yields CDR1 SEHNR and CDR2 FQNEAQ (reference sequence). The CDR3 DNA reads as TGTGCCAGCAGAGACAGGAATTATGAAGCTTTCTTT. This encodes CASRDRNYEAFF.

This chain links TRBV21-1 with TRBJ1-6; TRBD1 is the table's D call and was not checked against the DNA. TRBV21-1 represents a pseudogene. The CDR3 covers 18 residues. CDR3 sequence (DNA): TGTGCCAGCAGGGCCCGGGACAGGGGGCGAGAATATCATTCACCCCTCCACTTT. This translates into CASRARDRGREYHSPLHF.

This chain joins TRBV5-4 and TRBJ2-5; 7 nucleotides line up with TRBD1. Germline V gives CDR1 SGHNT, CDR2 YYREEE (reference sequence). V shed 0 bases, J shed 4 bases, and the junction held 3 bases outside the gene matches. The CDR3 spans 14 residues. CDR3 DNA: TGTGCCAGCAGCTTGGGAGGGGGCGGAGAGACCCAGTACTTC. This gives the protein CASSLGGGGETQYF.

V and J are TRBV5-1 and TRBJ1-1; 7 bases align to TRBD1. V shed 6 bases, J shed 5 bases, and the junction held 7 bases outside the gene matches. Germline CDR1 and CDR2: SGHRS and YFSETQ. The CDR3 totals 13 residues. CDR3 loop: CASTPEQGTEAFF. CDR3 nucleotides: TGCGCCAGCACCCCAGAACAGGGGACTGAAGCTTTCTTT.

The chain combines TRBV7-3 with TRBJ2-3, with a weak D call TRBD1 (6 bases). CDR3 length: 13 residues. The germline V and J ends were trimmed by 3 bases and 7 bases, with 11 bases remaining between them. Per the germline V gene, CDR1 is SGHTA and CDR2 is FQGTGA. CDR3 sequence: CASSFGGENTQYF. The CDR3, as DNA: TGTGCCAGCAGCTTTGGGGGCGAGAATACGCAGTATTTT.

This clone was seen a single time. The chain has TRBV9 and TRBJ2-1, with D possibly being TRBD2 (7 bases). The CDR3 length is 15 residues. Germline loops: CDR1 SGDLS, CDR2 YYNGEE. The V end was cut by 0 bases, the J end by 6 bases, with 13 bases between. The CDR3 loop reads CASSVVGGPGNEQFF. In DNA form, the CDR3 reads TGTGCCAGCAGCGTAGTCGGGGGGCCCGGCAATGAGCAGTTCTTC.

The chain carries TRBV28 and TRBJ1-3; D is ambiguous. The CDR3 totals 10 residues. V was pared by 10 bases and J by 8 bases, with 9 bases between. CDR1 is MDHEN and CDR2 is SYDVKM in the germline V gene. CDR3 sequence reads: CATSRDTIYF. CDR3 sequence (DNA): TGTGCCACCTCGAGGGACACCATATATTTT.

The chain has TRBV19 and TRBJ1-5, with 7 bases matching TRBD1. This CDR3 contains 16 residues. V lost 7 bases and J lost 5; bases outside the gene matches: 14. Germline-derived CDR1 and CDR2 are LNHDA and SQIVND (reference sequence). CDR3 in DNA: TGTGCCAGTACCCTTTCAATTGGGACAGAGCATCAGCCCCAGCATTTT. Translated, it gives CASTLSIGTEHQPQHF.

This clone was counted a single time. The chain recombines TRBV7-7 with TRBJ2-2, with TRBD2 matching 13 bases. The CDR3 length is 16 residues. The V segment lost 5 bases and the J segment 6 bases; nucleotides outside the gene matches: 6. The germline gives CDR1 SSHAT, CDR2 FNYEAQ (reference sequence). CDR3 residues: CASSPGLAGVPGELFF. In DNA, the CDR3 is TGTGCCAGCAGCCCAGGACTAGCGGGAGTCCCCGGGGAGCTGTTTTTT. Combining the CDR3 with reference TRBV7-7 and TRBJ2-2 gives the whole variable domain GAGVSQSPRYKVTKRGQDVTLRCDPISSHATLYWYQQALGQGPEFLTYFNYEAQPDKSGLPSDRFSAERPEGSISTLTIQRTEQRDSAMYRCASSPGLAGVPGELFFGEGSRLTVL.

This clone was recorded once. This chain's CDR3 is CASSPRARGEQYF. The CDR3 DNA reads TGTGCCAGCAGCCCACGGGCAAGGGGCGAGCAGTACTTC. This rearrangement joins TRBV7-9 to TRBJ2-7; maybe TRBD1 (5 bases). V lost 5 bases and J lost 6, with 14 bases in between. The germline CDR1 and CDR2 sequences are SEHNR and FQNEAQ (reference sequence). The CDR3 spans 13 residues.

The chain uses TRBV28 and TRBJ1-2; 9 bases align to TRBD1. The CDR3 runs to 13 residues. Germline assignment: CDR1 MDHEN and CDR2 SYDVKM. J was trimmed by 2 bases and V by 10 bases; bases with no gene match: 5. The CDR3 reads CATRDRANYGYTF. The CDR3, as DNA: TGTGCCACCCGGGACAGGGCGAACTATGGCTACACCTTC.

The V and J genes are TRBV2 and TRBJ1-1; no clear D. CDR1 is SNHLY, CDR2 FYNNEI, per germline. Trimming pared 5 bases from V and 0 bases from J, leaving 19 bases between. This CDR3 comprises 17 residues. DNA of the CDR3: TGTGCCAGCAGTCAGGCGGGGTCGATCGTGATGAACACTGAAGCTTTCTTT. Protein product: CASSQAGSIVMNTEAFF.

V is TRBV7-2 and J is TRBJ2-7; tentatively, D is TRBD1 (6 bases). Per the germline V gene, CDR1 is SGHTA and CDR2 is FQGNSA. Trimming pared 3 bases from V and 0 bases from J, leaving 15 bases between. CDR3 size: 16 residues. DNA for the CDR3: TGTGCCAGCAGCTTTAGTTGGGACAAAAGCTCCTACGAGCAGTACTTC. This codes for CASSFSWDKSSYEQYF.

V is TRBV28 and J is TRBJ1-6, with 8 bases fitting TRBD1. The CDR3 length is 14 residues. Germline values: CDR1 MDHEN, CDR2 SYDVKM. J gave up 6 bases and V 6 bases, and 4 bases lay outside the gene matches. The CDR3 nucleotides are TGTGCCAGCAGCCCCGGACAGGGTAATTCACCCCTCCACTTT. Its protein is CASSPGQGNSPLHF.